This is a list of T cell receptor beta chains from one sample in a study of T-cell memory formation after mild COVID-19. In TCRdb, the 5' RACE reads were re-called with MiXCR into one record per CDR3 protein. The table has around 4,000 distinct CDR3 sequences, around 17% seen once; the top ten hold 2.1%. The sample consisted of PBMCs or a T cell subset sorted from them (not recorded which). The receptors originated from an adult who had mild COVID-19 (a few samples of this study predate the infection). Cell type and time point are not known. Each CDR3 is given with its conserved first and last residue. D genes are given only for firm matches. The size field is filled for only some rows; it gives once, few, many or a size class.

medium-sized	16	TRBD2	TRBV14	TRBJ2-2	CASSLGLAGNTGELFF	TGTGCCAGCAGCCTGGGACTAGCGGGGAACACCGGGGAGCTGTTTTTT
medium-sized	15	.	TRBV4-2	TRBJ1-5	CASSEQGYSNQPQHF	TGTGCCAGCAGCGAACAGGGTTATAGCAATCAGCCCCAGCATTTT
large	13	.	TRBV12-3/TRBV12-4	TRBJ2-7	CASSFWTPYEQYF	TGTGCCAGCAGTTTTTGGACACCCTACGAGCAGTACTTC
.	12	.	TRBV5-1	TRBJ1-1	CASSLVGTEAFF	TGCGCCAGCAGCTTGGTTGGGACTGAAGCTTTCTTT
many	15	TRBD1	TRBV6-2/TRBV6-3	TRBJ2-7	CASSYSQGQSYEQYF	TGTGCCAGCAGTTACTCGCAGGGACAGAGCTACGAGCAGTACTTC
medium-sized	15	TRBD1	TRBV7-7	TRBJ2-2	CASSAGTGATGELFF	TGTGCTAGCAGCGCCGGGACAGGGGCCACCGGGGAGCTGTTTTTT
medium-sized	14	.	TRBV12-3/TRBV12-4	TRBJ1-1	CASSLDRAVAEAFF	TGTGCCAGCAGTTTAGACAGGGCCGTGGCTGAAGCTTTCTTT
.	13	.	TRBV9	TRBJ2-1	CASSVEGGVEQFF	TGTGCCAGCAGCGTAGAAGGGGGAGTAGAGCAGTTCTTC
few	9	.	TRBV20-1	TRBJ2-5	CSVGETQYF	TGCAGTGTGGGGGAGACCCAGTACTTC
medium-sized	15	.	TRBV4-3	TRBJ1-5	CASSQDSAINQPQHF	TGCGCCAGCAGCCAAGATTCGGCTATTAATCAGCCCCAGCATTTT
.	14	TRBD2	TRBV11-2	TRBJ2-5	CASSPTSARFPQYF	TGTGCCAGCAGCCCTACTAGCGCCCGATTCCCCCAGTACTTC
medium-sized	14	.	TRBV4-1	TRBJ1-4	CASSLQFRGEKLFF	TGCGCCAGCAGCCTACAATTTCGGGGCGAAAAACTGTTTTTT
medium-sized	13	.	TRBV7-2	TRBJ1-6	CASSNPGRAVLHF	TGTGCCAGCAGCAACCCTGGCAGGGCGGTTCTCCACTTT
medium-sized	16	TRBD2	TRBV27	TRBJ2-5	CASTPRLAGGEETQYF	TGTGCCAGCACCCCCCGACTAGCGGGGGGGGAGGAGACCCAGTACTTC
medium-sized	13	.	TRBV20-1	TRBJ2-3	CSARAQGTDTQYF	TGCAGTGCTAGAGCTCAGGGCACAGATACGCAGTATTTT
many	15	.	TRBV5-1	TRBJ1-2	CASSLAPGHNYGYTF	TGCGCCAGCAGCTTGGCCCCGGGACATAACTATGGCTACACCTTC